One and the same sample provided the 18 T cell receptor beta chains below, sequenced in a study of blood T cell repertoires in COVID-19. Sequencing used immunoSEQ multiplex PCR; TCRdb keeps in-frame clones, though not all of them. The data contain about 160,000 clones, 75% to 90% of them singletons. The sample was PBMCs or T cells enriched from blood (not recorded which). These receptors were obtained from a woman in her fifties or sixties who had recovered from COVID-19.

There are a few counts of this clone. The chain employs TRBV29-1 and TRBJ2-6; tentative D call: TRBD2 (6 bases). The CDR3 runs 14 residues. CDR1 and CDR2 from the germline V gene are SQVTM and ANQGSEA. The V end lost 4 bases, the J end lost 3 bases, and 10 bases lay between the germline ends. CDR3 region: CSVGGTFGANVLTF. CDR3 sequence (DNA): TGCAGCGTTGGAGGGACTTTTGGGGCCAACGTCCTGACTTTC.

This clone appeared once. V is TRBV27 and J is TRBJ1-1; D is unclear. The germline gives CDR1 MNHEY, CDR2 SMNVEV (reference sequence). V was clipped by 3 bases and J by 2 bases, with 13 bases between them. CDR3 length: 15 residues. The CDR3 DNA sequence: TGTGCCAGCAGTTTCGCAGTGGGAGCCAACACTGAAGCTTTCTTT. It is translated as CASSFAVGANTEAFF.

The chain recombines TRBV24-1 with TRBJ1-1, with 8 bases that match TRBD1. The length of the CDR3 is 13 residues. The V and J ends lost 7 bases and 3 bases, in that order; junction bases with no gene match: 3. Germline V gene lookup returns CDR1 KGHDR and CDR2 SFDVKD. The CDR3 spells CATRETGDTEAFF. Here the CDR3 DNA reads TGTGCCACCAGGGAGACAGGGGACACTGAAGCTTTCTTT.

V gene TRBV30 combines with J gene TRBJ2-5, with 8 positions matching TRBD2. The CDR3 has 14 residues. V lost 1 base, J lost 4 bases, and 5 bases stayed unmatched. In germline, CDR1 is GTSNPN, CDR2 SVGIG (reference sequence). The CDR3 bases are TGTGCCTGGAGTGCTCCGGGGGGGACAGAGACCCAGTACTTC. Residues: CAWSAPGGTETQYF.

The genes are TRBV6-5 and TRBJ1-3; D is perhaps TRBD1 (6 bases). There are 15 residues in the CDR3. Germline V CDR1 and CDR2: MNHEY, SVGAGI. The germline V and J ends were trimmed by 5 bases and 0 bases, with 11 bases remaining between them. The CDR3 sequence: CASSRTAYSGNTIYF. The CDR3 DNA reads TGTGCCAGCAGTCGGACAGCATACTCTGGAAACACCATATATTTT.

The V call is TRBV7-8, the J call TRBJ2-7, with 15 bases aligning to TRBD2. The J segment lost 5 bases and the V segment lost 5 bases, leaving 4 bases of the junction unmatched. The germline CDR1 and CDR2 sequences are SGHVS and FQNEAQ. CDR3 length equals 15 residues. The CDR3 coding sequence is TGTGCCAGCAGCCCCGGGACTAGCGGGGGGAACGAGCAGTACTTC. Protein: CASSPGTSGGNEQYF. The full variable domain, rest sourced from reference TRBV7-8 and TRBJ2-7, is GAGVSQSPRYKVAKRGQDVALRCDPISGHVSLFWYQQALGQGPEFLTYFQNEAQLDKSGLPSDRFFAERPEGSVSTLKIQRTQQEDSAVYLCASSPGTSGGNEQYFGPGTRLTVT.

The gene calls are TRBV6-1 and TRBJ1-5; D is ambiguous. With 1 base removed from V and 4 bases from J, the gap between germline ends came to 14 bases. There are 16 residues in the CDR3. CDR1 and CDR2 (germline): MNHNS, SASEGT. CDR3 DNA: TGTGCCAGCAGTGAAGGGGGAGGGAGCTTTAATCAGCCCCAGCATTTT. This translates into CASSEGGGSFNQPQHF.

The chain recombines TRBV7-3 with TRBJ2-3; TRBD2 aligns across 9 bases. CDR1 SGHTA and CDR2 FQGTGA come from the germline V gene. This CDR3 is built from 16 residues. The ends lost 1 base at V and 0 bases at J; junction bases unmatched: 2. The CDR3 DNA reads TGTGCCAGCAGCTTAAGCGGGAGGGAAAGCACAGATACGCAGTATTTT. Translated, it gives CASSLSGRESTDTQYF.

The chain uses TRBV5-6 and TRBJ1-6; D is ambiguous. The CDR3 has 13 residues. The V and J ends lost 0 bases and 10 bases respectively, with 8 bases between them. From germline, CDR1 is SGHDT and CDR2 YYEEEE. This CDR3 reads CASSLGTTSPLHF. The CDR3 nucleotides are TGTGCCAGCAGCTTGGGTACAACATCACCCCTCCACTTT.

CDR3 in amino acids: CAGRGPRADTQYF. CDR3 sequence (DNA): TGTGCCGGGCGGGGGCCCCGGGCAGATACGCAGTATTTT. The rearrangement uses TRBV27 and TRBJ2-3, with D possibly TRBD2 on 7 matching bases. Germline V gene data show CDR1 as MNHEY and CDR2 as SMNVEV (reference sequence). Trimming left V 11 bases short and J 4 bases short, with 16 bases between. CDR3 size: 13 residues.

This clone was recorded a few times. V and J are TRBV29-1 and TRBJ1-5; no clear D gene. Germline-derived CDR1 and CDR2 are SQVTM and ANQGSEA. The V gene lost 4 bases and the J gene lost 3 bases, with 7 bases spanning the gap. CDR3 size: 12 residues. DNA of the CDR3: TGCAGCGTTGGACGGGACAATCAGCCCCAGCATTTT. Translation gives CSVGRDNQPQHF.

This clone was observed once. The CDR3 protein is CASSPDRSWVEAFF. CDR3 DNA: TGTGCCAGCAGCCCGGACAGGAGTTGGGTTGAAGCTTTCTTT. V usage is TRBV5-4 and J usage is TRBJ1-1, with TRBD1 identical over 7 bases. The CDR3 loop spans 14 amino acids. V dropped 4 bases and J dropped 7; count of bases not matched to a gene: 10. Germline V gene lookup returns CDR1 SGHNT and CDR2 YYREEE (reference sequence).

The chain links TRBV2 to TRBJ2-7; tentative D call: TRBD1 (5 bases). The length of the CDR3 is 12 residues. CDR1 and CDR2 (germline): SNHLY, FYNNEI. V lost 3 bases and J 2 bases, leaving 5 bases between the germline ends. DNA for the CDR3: TGTGCCAGCAGTGACAGGGCCTACGAGCAGTACTTC. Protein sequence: CASSDRAYEQYF.

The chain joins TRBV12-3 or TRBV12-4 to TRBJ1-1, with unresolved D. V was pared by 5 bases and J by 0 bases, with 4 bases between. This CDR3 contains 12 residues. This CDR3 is CASSVMNTEAFF. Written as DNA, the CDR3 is TGTGCCAGCAGTGTTATGAACACTGAAGCTTTCTTT.

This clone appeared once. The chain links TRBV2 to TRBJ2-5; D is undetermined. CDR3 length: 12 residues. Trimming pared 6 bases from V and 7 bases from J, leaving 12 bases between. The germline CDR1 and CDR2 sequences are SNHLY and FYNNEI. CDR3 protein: CASSLSTGTQYF. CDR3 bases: TGTGCCAGCAGCCTTTCTACTGGGACCCAGTACTTC.

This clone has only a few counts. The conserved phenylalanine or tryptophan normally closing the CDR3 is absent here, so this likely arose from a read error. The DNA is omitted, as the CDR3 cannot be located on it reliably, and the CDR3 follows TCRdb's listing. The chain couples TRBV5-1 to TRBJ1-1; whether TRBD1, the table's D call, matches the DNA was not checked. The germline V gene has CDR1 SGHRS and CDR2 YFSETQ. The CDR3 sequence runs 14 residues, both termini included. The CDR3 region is CASSLVSFPGQGHV.

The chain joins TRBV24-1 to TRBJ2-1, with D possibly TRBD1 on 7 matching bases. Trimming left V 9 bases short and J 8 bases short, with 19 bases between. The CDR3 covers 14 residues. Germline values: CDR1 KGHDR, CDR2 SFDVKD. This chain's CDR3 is CATRSQGGKDEQFF. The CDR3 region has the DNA TGTGCCACCCGGAGCCAGGGGGGTAAGGATGAGCAGTTCTTC.

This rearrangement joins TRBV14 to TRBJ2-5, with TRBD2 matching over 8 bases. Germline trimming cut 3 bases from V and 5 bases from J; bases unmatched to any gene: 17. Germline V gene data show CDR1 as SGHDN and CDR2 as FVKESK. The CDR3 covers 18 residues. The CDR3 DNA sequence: TGTGCCAGCAGCCATCCCCCCCGCGGGGGGCCCGACGGCGAGACCCAGTACTTC. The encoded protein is CASSHPPRGGPDGETQYF.